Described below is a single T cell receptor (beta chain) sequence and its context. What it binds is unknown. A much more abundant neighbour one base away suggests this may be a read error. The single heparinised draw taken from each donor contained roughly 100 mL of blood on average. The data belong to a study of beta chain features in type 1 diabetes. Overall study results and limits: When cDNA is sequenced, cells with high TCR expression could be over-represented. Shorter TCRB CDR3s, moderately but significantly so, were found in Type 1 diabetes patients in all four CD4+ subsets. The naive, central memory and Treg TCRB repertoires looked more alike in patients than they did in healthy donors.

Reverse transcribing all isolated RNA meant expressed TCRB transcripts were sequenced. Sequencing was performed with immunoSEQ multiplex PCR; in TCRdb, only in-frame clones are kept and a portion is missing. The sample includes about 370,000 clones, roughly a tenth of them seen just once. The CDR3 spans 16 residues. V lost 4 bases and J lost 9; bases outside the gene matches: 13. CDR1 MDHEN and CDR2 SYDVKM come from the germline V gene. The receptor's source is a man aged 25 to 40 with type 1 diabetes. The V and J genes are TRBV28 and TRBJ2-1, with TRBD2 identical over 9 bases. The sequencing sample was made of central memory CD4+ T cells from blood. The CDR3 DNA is TGTGCCAGCAGTTCACCGAGGGTCGCGGGAGGGGGTGAGCAGTTCTTC. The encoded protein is CASSSPRVAGGGEQFF.